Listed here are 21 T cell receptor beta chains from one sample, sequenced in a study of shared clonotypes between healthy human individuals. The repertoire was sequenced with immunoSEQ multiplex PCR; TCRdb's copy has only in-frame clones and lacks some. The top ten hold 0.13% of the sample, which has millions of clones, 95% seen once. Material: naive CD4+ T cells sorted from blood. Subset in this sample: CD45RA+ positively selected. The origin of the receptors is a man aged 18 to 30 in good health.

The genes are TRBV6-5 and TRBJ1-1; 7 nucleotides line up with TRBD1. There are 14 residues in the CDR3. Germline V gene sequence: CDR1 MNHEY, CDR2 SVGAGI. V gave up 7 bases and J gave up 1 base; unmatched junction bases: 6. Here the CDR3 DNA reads TGTGCCAGCACCCTAGGGACAGCGAACACTGAAGCTTTCTTT. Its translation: CASTLGTANTEAFF.

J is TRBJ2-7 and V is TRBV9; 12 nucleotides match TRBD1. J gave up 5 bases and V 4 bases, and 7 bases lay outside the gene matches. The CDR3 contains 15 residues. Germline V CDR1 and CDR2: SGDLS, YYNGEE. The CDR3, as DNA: TGTGCCAGCAGCACCGGGACAGGGGGCGTGGACGAGCAGTACTTC. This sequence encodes CASSTGTGGVDEQYF.

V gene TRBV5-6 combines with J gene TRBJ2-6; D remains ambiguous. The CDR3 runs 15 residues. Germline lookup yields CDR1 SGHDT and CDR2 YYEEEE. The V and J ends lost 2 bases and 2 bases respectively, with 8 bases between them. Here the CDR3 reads CASSFGHAGANVLTF. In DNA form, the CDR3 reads TGTGCCAGCAGCTTCGGGCATGCTGGGGCCAACGTCCTGACTTTC.

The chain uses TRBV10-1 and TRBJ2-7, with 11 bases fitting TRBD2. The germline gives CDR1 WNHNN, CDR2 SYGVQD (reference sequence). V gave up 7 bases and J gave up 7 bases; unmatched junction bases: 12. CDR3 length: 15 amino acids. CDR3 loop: CASNPSGRPSGEQYF. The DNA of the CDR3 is TGCGCCAGCAATCCTAGCGGGAGGCCCTCGGGAGAGCAGTACTTC.

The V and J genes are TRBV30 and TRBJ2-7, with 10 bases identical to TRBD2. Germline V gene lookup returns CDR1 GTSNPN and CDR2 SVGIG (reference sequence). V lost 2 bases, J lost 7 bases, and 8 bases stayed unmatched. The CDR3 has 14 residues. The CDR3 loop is CAWSQVLAGSEQYF. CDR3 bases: TGTGCCTGGAGTCAGGTACTAGCGGGGAGTGAGCAGTACTTC.

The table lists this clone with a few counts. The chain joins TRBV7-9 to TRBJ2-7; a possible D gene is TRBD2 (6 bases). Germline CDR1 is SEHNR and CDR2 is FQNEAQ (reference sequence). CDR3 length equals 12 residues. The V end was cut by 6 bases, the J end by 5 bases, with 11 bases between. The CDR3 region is CASSTSPNEQYF. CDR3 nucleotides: TGTGCCAGCAGTACTAGCCCGAACGAGCAGTACTTC.

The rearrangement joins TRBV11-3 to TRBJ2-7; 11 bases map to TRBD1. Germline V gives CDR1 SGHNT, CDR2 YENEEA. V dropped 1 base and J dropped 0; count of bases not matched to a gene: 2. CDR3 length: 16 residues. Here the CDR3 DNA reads TGTGCCAGCAGCTTAGGGACAGGGGGCAACTCCTACGAGCAGTACTTC. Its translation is CASSLGTGGNSYEQYF.

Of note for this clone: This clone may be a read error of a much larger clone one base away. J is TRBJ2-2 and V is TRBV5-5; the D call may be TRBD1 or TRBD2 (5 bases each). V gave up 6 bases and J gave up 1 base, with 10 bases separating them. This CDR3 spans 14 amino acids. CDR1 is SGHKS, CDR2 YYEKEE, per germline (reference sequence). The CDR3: CASTPGGNTGELFF. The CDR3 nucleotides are TGTGCCAGCACCCCTGGGGGGAACACCGGGGAGCTGTTTTTT. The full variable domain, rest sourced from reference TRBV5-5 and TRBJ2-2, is DAGVTQSPTHLIKTRGQQVTLRCSPISGHKSVSWYQQVLGQGPQFIFQYYEKEERGRGNFPDRFSARQFPNYSSELNVNALLLGDSALYLCASTPGGNTGELFFGEGSRLTVL.

This chain's CDR3 is CASSSTGTGHYEQYF. In DNA form, the CDR3 reads TGCGCCAGCAGCTCCACCGGGACAGGCCACTACGAGCAGTACTTC. The V and J genes are TRBV5-1 and TRBJ2-7; 8 nucleotides align to TRBD1. CDR1 and CDR2 (germline): SGHRS, YFSETQ. The CDR3 contains 15 residues. V shed 3 bases, J shed 3 bases, and the junction held 8 bases outside the gene matches.

For the CDR3, the DNA is TGCGCCAGCAGTGAGTCCCTGGGGGGCGCGGGGTATGGCTACACCTTC. Residues: CASSESLGGAGYGYTF. The V and J genes are TRBV10-2 and TRBJ1-2; possibly TRBD1 for D (6 bases). The ends were cut back, 0 bases at V and 5 bases at J, with 16 bases in the middle. Germline CDR1 is WSHSY and CDR2 is SAAADI. The CDR3 loop spans 16 amino acids.

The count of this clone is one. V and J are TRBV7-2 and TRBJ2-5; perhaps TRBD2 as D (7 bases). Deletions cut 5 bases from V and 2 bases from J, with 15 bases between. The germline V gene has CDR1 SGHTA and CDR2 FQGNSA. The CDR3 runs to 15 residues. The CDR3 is CASSPARGGQETQYF. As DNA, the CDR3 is TGTGCCAGCAGCCCCGCGAGGGGGGGACAAGAGACCCAGTACTTC.

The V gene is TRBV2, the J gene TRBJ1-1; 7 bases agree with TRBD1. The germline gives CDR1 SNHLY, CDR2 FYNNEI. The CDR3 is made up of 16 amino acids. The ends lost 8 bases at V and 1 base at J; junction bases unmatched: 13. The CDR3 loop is CASRQGVGRGNTEAFF. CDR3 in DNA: TGTGCCAGCCGACAGGGAGTTGGAAGGGGGAACACTGAAGCTTTCTTT. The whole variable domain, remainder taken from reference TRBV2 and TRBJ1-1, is EPEVTQTPSHQVTQMGQEVILRCVPISNHLYFYWYRQILGQKVEFLVSFYNNEISEKSEIFDDQFSVERPDGSNFTLKIRSTKLEDSAMYFCASRQGVGRGNTEAFFGQGTRLTVV.

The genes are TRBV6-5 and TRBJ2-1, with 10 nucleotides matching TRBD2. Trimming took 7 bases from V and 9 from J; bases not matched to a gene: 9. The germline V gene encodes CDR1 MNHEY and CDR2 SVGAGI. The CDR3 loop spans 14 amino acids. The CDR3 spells CASTPGLANPEQFF. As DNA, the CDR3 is TGTGCCAGCACCCCGGGACTAGCGAACCCTGAGCAGTTCTTC.

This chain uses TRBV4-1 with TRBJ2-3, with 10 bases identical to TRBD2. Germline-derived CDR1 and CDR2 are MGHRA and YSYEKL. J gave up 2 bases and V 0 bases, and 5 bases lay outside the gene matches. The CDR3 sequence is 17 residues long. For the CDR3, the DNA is TGCGCCAGCAGCCAAGATCGAGCGGGAGGGTCCACAGATACGCAGTATTTT. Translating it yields CASSQDRAGGSTDTQYF.

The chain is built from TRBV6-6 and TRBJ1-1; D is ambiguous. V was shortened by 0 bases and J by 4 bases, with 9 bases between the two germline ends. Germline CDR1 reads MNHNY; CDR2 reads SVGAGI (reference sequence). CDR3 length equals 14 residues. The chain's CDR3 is CASSYSSGSTEAFF. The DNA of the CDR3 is TGTGCCAGCAGTTACTCGAGCGGGAGCACTGAAGCTTTCTTT.

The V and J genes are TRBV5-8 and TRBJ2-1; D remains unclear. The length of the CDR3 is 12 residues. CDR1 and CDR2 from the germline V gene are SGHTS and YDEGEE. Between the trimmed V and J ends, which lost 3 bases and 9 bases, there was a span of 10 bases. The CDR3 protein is CASSSPWSEQFF. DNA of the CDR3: TGTGCCAGCAGCTCCCCGTGGTCTGAGCAGTTCTTC. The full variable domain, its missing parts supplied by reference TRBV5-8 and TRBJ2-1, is EAGVTQSPTHLIKTRGQQATLRCSPISGHTSVYWYQQALGLGLQFLLWYDEGEERNRGNFPPRFSGRQFPNYSSELNVNALELEDSALYLCASSSPWSEQFFGPGTRLTVL.

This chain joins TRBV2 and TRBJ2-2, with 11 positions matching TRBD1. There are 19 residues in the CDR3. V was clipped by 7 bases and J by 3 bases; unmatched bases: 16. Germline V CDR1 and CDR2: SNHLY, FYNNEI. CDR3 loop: CASKNLVGQGAVDTGELFF. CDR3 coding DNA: TGTGCCAGCAAGAACCTCGTCGGACAGGGGGCAGTGGACACCGGGGAGCTGTTTTTT. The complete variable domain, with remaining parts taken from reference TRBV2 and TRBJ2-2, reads EPEVTQTPSHQVTQMGQEVILRCVPISNHLYFYWYRQILGQKVEFLVSFYNNEISEKSEIFDDQFSVERPDGSNFTLKIRSTKLEDSAMYFCASKNLVGQGAVDTGELFFGEGSRLTVL.

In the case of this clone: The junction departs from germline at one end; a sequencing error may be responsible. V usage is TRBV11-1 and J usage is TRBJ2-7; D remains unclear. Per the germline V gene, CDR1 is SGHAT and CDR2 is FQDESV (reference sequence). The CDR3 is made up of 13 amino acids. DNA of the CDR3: TGTGCCAGCAGCTTAGCATCCTCCTCCGAGCAGTACTTC. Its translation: CASSLASSSEQYF.

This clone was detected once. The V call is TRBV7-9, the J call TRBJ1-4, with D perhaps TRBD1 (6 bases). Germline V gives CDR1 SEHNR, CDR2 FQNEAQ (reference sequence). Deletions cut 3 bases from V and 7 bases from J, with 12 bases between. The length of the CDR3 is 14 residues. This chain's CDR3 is CASSFMGAGEKLFF. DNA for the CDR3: TGTGCCAGCAGCTTTATGGGGGCTGGTGAAAAACTGTTTTTT.

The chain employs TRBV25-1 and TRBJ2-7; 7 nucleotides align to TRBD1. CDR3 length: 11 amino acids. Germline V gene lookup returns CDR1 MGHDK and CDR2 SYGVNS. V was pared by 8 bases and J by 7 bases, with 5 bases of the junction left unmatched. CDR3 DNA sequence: TGTGCCAGCGGACTGACAGGGGAGCAGTACTTC. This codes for CASGLTGEQYF.

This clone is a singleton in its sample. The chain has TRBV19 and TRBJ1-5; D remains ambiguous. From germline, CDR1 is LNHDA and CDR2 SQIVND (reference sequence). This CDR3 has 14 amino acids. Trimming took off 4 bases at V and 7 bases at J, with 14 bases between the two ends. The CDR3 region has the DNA TGTGCCAGTAGTAGGGCTTATCGGGGACAGCCCCAGCATTTT. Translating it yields CASSRAYRGQPQHF.